A selection of T cell receptor beta chains follows, all from one sample in a study of control samples from healthy donors and cancer patients. The repertoire was sequenced with immunoSEQ multiplex PCR; TCRdb's copy has only in-frame clones and lacks some. Of approximately 79,000 clones in the sample, 70% to 90% were seen once. The sequenced material came from blood. These receptors were collected from a middle-aged man in good health. Each CDR3 is given with its conserved first and last residue. A D gene is named only where the DNA matches it firmly. The listing skips clone size in some rows; elsewhere it reads once, few, many or a size class.

TRBJ2-3 TRBD2 NA TRBV11-2 CASSPLTSGSPGDTQYF TGTGCCAGCAGCCCCCTGACTAGCGGTAGCCCTGGAGATACGCAGTATTTT
TRBJ2-1 NA NA TRBV6-6 CASSYEGVADEQFF TGTGCCAGCAGTTATGAGGGAGTAGCGGATGAGCAGTTCTTC
TRBJ1-3 TRBD1 NA TRBV5-5 CASSPGQGGNTIYF TGTGCCAGCAGCCCGGGACAGGGAGGGAACACCATATATTTT
TRBJ1-2 TRBD1 NA TRBV7-2 CASSRTGGDYGYTF TGTGCCAGCAGCCGGACAGGGGGTGACTATGGCTACACCTTC
TRBJ1-1 NA NA TRBV7-2 CASSRGTSPGEAFF TGTGCCAGCAGCCGCGGGACATCTCCTGGTGAAGCTTTCTTT
TRBJ1-1 NA NA TRBV29-1 CSVEPRQAGTEAFF TGCAGCGTTGAACCCAGACAGGCGGGGACTGAAGCTTTCTTT
TRBJ1-1 NA NA TRBV25-1 CASTGTIRTEAFF TGTGCCAGCACCGGGACAATTCGCACTGAAGCTTTCTTT
TRBJ2-1 NA once TRBV10-1 CASSRVRSSYNEQFF TGCGCCAGCAGCAGGGTCCGAAGCTCCTACAATGAGCAGTTCTTC
TRBJ2-7 NA few TRBV6-5 CASTERQTYEQYF TGTGCCAGCACCGAGAGGCAGACCTACGAGCAGTACTTC
TRBJ2-1 TRBD2 NA TRBV7-6 CASSSREGEQFF TGTGCCAGCAGCTCCAGGGAGGGTGAGCAGTTCTTC
TRBJ1-2 NA NA TRBV7-2 CASSPRAANYGYTF TGTGCCAGCAGCCCCCGGGCAGCCAACTATGGCTACACCTTC
TRBJ1-2 NA NA TRBV5-6 CASSGLDVLDGLYGYTF TGTGCCAGCAGCGGGCTGGATGTGTTGGACGGTTTATATGGCTACACCTTC
TRBJ1-4 TRBD1 NA TRBV4-2 CASSQDVPGQGLGEKLFF TGTGCCAGCAGCCAAGATGTGCCGGGACAGGGCTTAGGGGAAAAACTGTTTTTT
TRBJ2-5 NA NA TRBV5-6 CASSPTGGGQQETQYF TGTGCCAGCAGCCCTACAGGGGGGGGGCAACAAGAGACCCAGTACTTC
TRBJ1-2 TRBD1 NA TRBV12-3/TRBV12-4 CASIRQGALGYTF TGTGCCAGCATTAGACAGGGGGCGCTTGGCTACACCTTC
TRBJ2-3 NA NA TRBV9 CASSVDGDTQYF TGTGCCAGCAGCGTAGACGGGGATACGCAGTATTTT
TRBJ1-2 TRBD1 NA TRBV27 CASSSPGQGYLGYGYTF TGTGCCAGCAGTTCCCCGGGACAGGGTTATTTGGGCTATGGCTACACCTTC
TRBJ1-2 NA NA TRBV9 CASSVESGPYYGYTF TGTGCCAGCAGCGTAGAGTCGGGGCCCTACTATGGCTACACCTTC
TRBJ2-2 TRBD2 NA TRBV20-1 CSASRTSGGTGELFF TGCAGTGCTAGTAGGACTAGCGGGGGTACCGGGGAGCTGTTTTTT
TRBJ2-2 NA few TRBV7-2 CASSSGGPRELFF TGTGCCAGCAGCTCAGGGGGGCCCCGGGAGCTGTTTTTT
TRBJ1-1 NA NA TRBV29-1 CSVGGTNTEAFF TGCAGCGTGGGGGGGACGAACACTGAAGCTTTCTTT
TRBJ1-2 NA few TRBV13 CASSSQYRGYTF TGTGCCAGCAGCTCACAATACAGGGGCTACACCTTC
TRBJ2-1 NA NA TRBV2 CASTKTQRRGSSYNEQFF TGTGCCAGCACCAAAACCCAACGGAGGGGAAGCTCCTACAATGAGCAGTTCTTC
TRBJ2-7 NA NA TRBV14 CASSQDSGRRYEQYF TGTGCCAGCAGCCAAGATTCGGGGCGGCGCTACGAGCAGTACTTC
TRBJ2-2 TRBD1 NA TRBV4-3 CASSQGGQIYTGELFF TGCGCCAGCAGCCAAGGGGGACAGATTTACACCGGGGAGCTGTTTTTT
TRBJ1-5 NA NA TRBV9 CASSVGASGGNQPQHF TGTGCCAGCAGCGTAGGTGCCAGCGGGGGGAATCAGCCCCAGCATTTT
TRBJ2-2 NA once TRBV3-1/TRBV3-2 CASSQDSRHTGELFF TGTGCCAGCAGCCAAGATAGTAGGCACACCGGGGAGCTGTTTTTT
TRBJ2-7 TRBD2 NA TRBV29-1 CSAARGGSYEQYF TGCAGCGCCGCCCGGGGGGGCTCCTACGAGCAGTACTTC
TRBJ1-1 NA NA TRBV7-2 CASSLSQGGHTEAFF TGTGCCAGCAGCTTAAGTCAGGGTGGTCACACTGAAGCTTTCTTT
TRBJ1-6 TRBD1 few TRBV3-1/TRBV3-2 CASSPRTGARNSPLHF TGTGCCAGCAGCCCAAGGACAGGGGCACGGAATTCACCCCTCCACTTT
TRBJ2-7 TRBD1 NA TRBV23-1 CASSLIPLGQFSSYEQYF TGCGCCAGCAGTCTCATTCCCCTGGGACAGTTCTCCTCCTACGAGCAGTACTTC
TRBJ2-5 NA NA TRBV3-1/TRBV3-2 CASSQVSGYGETQYF TGTGCCAGCAGCCAAGTGTCTGGGTACGGAGAGACCCAGTACTTC
TRBJ1-2 TRBD1 NA TRBV7-2 CASSLRLWDSNYGYTF TGTGCCAGCAGCTTACGGTTGTGGGACAGCAACTATGGCTACACCTTC
TRBJ2-1 NA NA TRBV14 CASSIGTPYNEQFF TGTGCCAGCAGCATCGGGACACCGTACAATGAGCAGTTCTTC
TRBJ2-1 TRBD2 once TRBV6-6 CASSYGVGGGYNEQFF TGTGCCAGCAGTTACGGTGTCGGGGGAGGGTACAATGAGCAGTTCTTC
TRBJ1-5 TRBD1 NA TRBV5-6 CASSLSTGSFGNQPQHF TGTGCCAGCAGCCTTTCGACAGGGTCGTTCGGCAATCAGCCCCAGCATTTT
TRBJ1-2 NA NA TRBV7-2 CASSSRAANWGYTF TGTGCCAGCAGCTCTCGGGCGGCTAATTGGGGCTACACCTTC
TRBJ2-3 TRBD2 once TRBV19 CASSIPGDYTDTQYF TGTGCCAGTAGTATCCCGGGGGACTACACAGATACGCAGTATTTT
TRBJ1-3 NA NA TRBV5-8 CASSLAGQGRNTIYF TGTGCCAGCAGCTTGGCCGGGCAGGGAAGAAACACCATATATTTT
TRBJ2-3 TRBD2 NA TRBV7-2 CASSFFGTSGGAVQYF TGTGCCAGCAGCTTTTTCGGGACTAGCGGGGGGGCCGTTCAGTATTTT
TRBJ1-5 TRBD1 NA TRBV5-6 CASSLATGPNQPQHF TGTGCCAGCAGCTTGGCGACAGGGCCCAATCAGCCCCAGCATTTT
TRBJ1-2 NA NA TRBV9 CASSVMGGAGYTF TGTGCCAGCAGCGTCATGGGAGGTGCCGGCTACACCTTC
TRBJ1-1 NA once TRBV5-1 CASSSGTLNTEAFF TGCGCCAGCAGCTCCGGGACACTTAACACTGAAGCTTTCTTT
TRBJ1-5 NA NA TRBV2 CASSVGAISNQPQHF TGTGCCAGCAGCGTTGGGGCGATTAGCAATCAGCCCCAGCATTTT
TRBJ2-5 NA NA TRBV9 CASSVLDAGQTQYF TGTGCCAGCAGCGTCCTAGATGCCGGGCAGACCCAGTACTTC
TRBJ1-2 TRBD1 NA TRBV7-8 CASSFSGGGGSYGYTF TGTGCCAGCAGCTTTTCAGGGGGCGGAGGATCATATGGCTACACCTTC
TRBJ2-1 TRBD2 NA TRBV7-2 CASSSTGLAGGQRNEQFF TGTGCCAGCAGCTCGACCGGACTAGCGGGGGGGCAGAGAAATGAGCAGTTCTTC